This entry concerns a single TCR beta chain. The antigen is not known. This sample is drawn from a study of OX40 agonist ivuxolimab in advanced cancers. Study-wide findings and caveats: The CD4+ and CD8+ T cells in the blood had expanded clonally by week 6 at 0.1 to 3.0 mg/kg. Low levels of normalized T-cell clonal expansion also appeared in some nonresponders.

Any history of autoimmune disease or systemic immunosuppression disqualified patients. Baseline, cycle 4 day 1, and cycle 7 day 1 were the blood sampling points. TCRdb keeps only in-frame clones here, not all; method: immunoSEQ multiplex PCR. The table shows about 68,000 clones, with 80% to 95% occurring only once. With V trimmed by 2 bases and J by 6 bases, 8 bases remained unmatched. Germline V lookup: CDR1 LGHNA, CDR2 YNFKEQ. The CDR3 sequence is 15 residues long. The sample was CD4+ or CD8+ T cells sorted from blood, taken in a trial of the OX40 agonist ivuxolimab. The sequence was obtained from an adult with an advanced solid tumor such as melanoma, head and neck, liver or kidney cancer. The rearrangement links TRBV4-2 to TRBJ1-1; 8 bases line up with TRBD1. The CDR3 region has the DNA TGTGCCAGCAGCCAAAGATTTCAGGGGGCGGCTGAAGCTTTCTTT. Protein sequence: CASSQRFQGAAEAFF.